The next 25 T cell receptor beta chains were all read from a single sample in a study of T cells in tumors after PD-1 blockade. The data were produced by immunoSEQ multiplex PCR, yet TCRdb's version contains in-frame clones alone and is incomplete. The repertoire consists of 45,000 to 60,000 clones, with about four fifths occurring once and the leading ten covering over 15%. The material sequenced was PBMCs, taken before anti-PD-1 treatment. These receptors were obtained from a human donor with basal cell carcinoma.

The chain has TRBV7-9 and TRBJ1-4; 8 bases are shared with TRBD1. Germline CDR1 is SEHNR and CDR2 is FQNEAQ (reference sequence). After removal of 2 bases from V and 8 bases from J, the junction contained 10 bases not matched to a gene. This CDR3 is 16 amino acids long. The CDR3 DNA reads TGTGCCAGCAGCTTACCTACACAGGGGGTTCGGGAAAAACTGTTTTTT. Translation: CASSLPTQGVREKLFF.

V usage is TRBV3-1 (or the pseudogene TRBV3-2) and J usage is TRBJ1-2; no reliable D call. Germline CDR1 LGHDT, CDR2 YNNKEL (reference sequence). CDR3 size: 15 residues. V was trimmed by 1 base and J by 8 bases, leaving 17 bases between them. The CDR3 sequence: CASSQVFREQKGYTF. CDR3 coding DNA: TGTGCCAGCAGCCAAGTCTTTAGGGAACAGAAGGGCTACACCTTC.

The chain links TRBV28 to TRBJ1-6, with D uncertain. CDR1 is MDHEN, CDR2 SYDVKM, per germline. The CDR3 is 11 residues long. V gave up 8 bases and J gave up 9 bases, with 8 bases separating them. CDR3 sequence: CASRRVSPLHF. The CDR3, as DNA: TGTGCCAGCCGTAGGGTTTCACCCCTCCACTTT. The full variable domain, rest sourced from reference TRBV28 and TRBJ1-6, is DVKVTQSSRYLVKRTGEKVFLECVQDMDHENMFWYRQDPGLGLRLIYFSYDVKMKEKGDIPEGYSVSREKKERFSLILESASTNQTSMYLCASRRVSPLHFGNGTRLTVT.

With regard to this clone: Within the sample, other DNA sequences also encode this same CDR3. The chain combines TRBV29-1 with TRBJ1-6; D is undetermined. The germline gives CDR1 SQVTM, CDR2 ANQGSEA. This CDR3 contains 14 residues. Trimming removed 3 bases from V and 7 bases from J, with 13 bases in between. The CDR3 DNA reads TGCAGCGTTGAGGTAATGGGTGGAAATTCACCCCTCCACTTT. This encodes CSVEVMGGNSPLHF.

The chain has TRBV11-1 and TRBJ2-2, with 9 positions matching TRBD2. The germline V gene has CDR1 SGHAT and CDR2 FQDESV (reference sequence). The CDR3 is 15 amino acids. J lost 4 bases, V lost 5 bases, and 5 bases had no gene match. The chain's CDR3 is CASSSSGRRTGELFF. The CDR3 DNA reads as TGTGCCAGCAGCAGTAGCGGGAGACGCACCGGGGAGCTGTTTTTT.

This chain connects TRBV12-3 or TRBV12-4 to TRBJ2-3; D is ambiguous. The ends were cut back, 7 bases at V and 11 bases at J, with 13 bases in the middle. CDR3 length: 11 amino acids. The CDR3 region is CASTPQTEQYF. In DNA, the CDR3 is TGTGCCAGCACCCCGCAGACGGAGCAGTATTTT.

The genes are TRBV5-6 and TRBJ1-2; the match to TRBD1 covers 8 bases. Germline V lookup: CDR1 SGHDT, CDR2 YYEEEE. The CDR3 extends over 16 amino acids. Trimming cost V 4 bases and J 6 bases; bases outside gene matches: 14. The CDR3 sequence is CASSRTGNQVLHGYTF. The CDR3 DNA follows: TGTGCCAGCAGCCGGACAGGGAATCAAGTGTTGCATGGCTACACCTTC.

This clone was detected only a few times. The V and J genes are TRBV7-9 and TRBJ1-1; no reliable D call. Between the trimmed V and J ends, which lost 6 bases and 1 base, there was a span of 9 bases. Germline CDR1 is SEHNR and CDR2 is FQNEAQ (reference sequence). This CDR3 is 13 amino acids long. The DNA of the CDR3 is TGTGCCAGCAGTCGATCAACGAACACTGAAGCTTTCTTT. It codes for CASSRSTNTEAFF.

Of note for this clone: A junction end diverges from the germline sequence, so it may reflect a read error. The chain couples TRBV28 to TRBJ1-4; maybe TRBD1 (5 bases). CDR3 length equals 14 residues. Germline CDR1 reads MDHEN; CDR2 reads SYDVKM. The CDR3 spells CASGTPARAERVLF. The CDR3 nucleotides read TGTGCCAGCGGAACGCCCGCCAGGGCAGAACGGGTCCTTTTT.

In its sample, this clone was seen once. The gene calls are TRBV6-6 and TRBJ1-1; 10 bases line up with TRBD1. The CDR3 covers 16 residues. Looked up from germline, CDR1 is MNHNY and CDR2 is SVGAGI (reference sequence). Unmatched junction bases numbered 8, after V lost 4 bases and J lost 3 bases. The CDR3 DNA is TGTGCCAGCAGTTCTAGACAGGGGGCTAAGGACACTGAAGCTTTCTTT. Residues: CASSSRQGAKDTEAFF.

The table lists this clone with a count of one. The genes are TRBV10-3 and TRBJ2-7; 8 nucleotides match TRBD1. The CDR3 totals 12 residues. The ends lost 2 bases at V and 13 bases at J; junction bases unmatched: 7. Per the germline V gene, CDR1 is ENHRY and CDR2 is SYGVKD. CDR3 coding DNA: TGTGCCATCAGTGAGACAGGTGGGACAGGATACTTC. Translation: CAISETGGTGYF.

The chain carries TRBV10-3 and TRBJ2-7; 8 nucleotides match TRBD2. CDR3 length equals 17 residues. With 2 bases clipped from V and 0 bases from J, the junction kept 9 bases outside the gene matches. Germline lookup yields CDR1 ENHRY and CDR2 SYGVKD. CDR3 region: CAISERRGGESSYEQYF. The CDR3 DNA sequence: TGTGCCATCAGTGAGCGACGGGGGGGGGAAAGCTCCTACGAGCAGTACTTC.

The rearrangement joins TRBV9 to TRBJ2-2; D is perhaps TRBD2 (5 bases). The CDR3 extends over 14 amino acids. Trimming left V 1 base short and J 7 bases short, with 11 bases between. CDR1 and CDR2 from the germline V gene are SGDLS and YYNGEE. CDR3 sequence reads: CASSVKGGSGELFF. The CDR3 DNA reads as TGTGCCAGCAGCGTAAAGGGTGGGAGCGGGGAGCTGTTTTTT.

The chain has TRBV10-3 and TRBJ2-1, with 9 bases matching TRBD1. The CDR3 consists of 13 residues. The V segment lost 10 bases and the J segment 7 bases; nucleotides outside the gene matches: 8. Germline CDR1 is ENHRY and CDR2 is SYGVKD. The CDR3 loop is CATGDREKNEQFF. Here the CDR3 DNA reads TGTGCCACCGGGGACAGGGAAAAGAATGAGCAGTTCTTC.

The rearrangement links TRBV4-1 to TRBJ2-4, with a weak D call TRBD2 (6 bases). The CDR3 is 15 amino acids. Germline CDR1 and CDR2: MGHRA and YSYEKL. Trimming removed 6 bases at V and 10 bases at J, with 22 bases between. CDR3 protein: CASSSYEGMGRIQYF. As DNA, the CDR3 is TGCGCCAGCAGTTCCTACGAGGGGATGGGGAGGATTCAGTACTTC.

The chain is built from TRBV6-1 and TRBJ1-1; 9 bases agree with TRBD1. V shed 3 bases, J shed 5 bases, and the junction held 10 bases outside the gene matches. The germline V gene has CDR1 MNHNS and CDR2 SASEGT. This CDR3 region has 16 residues. This CDR3 reads CASSEPGTGRITEAFF. The CDR3 DNA follows: TGTGCCAGCAGTGAGCCCGGGACAGGGAGGATAACTGAAGCTTTCTTT.

The chain combines TRBV24-1 with TRBJ1-2; D gene unclear. V was clipped by 3 bases and J by 7 bases, with 8 bases between them. Germline V gives CDR1 KGHDR, CDR2 SFDVKD. The CDR3 loop spans 12 amino acids. For the CDR3, the DNA is TGTGCCACCAGTGATCTCGCGGTTGGCTACACCTTC. Its translation: CATSDLAVGYTF.

V and J are TRBV5-5 and TRBJ1-1; 12 bases map to TRBD1. The germline gives CDR1 SGHKS, CDR2 YYEKEE (reference sequence). The CDR3 sequence is 18 residues long. V shed 5 bases, J shed 0 bases, and the junction held 11 bases outside the gene matches. This chain's CDR3 is CASRPGPGQGALNTEAFF. CDR3 sequence (DNA): TGTGCCAGCAGGCCGGGGCCGGGACAGGGGGCCTTGAACACTGAAGCTTTCTTT.

The rearrangement joins TRBV6-5 to TRBJ1-1; D is undetermined. The CDR3 sequence is 13 residues long. From germline, CDR1 is MNHEY and CDR2 SVGAGI. Trimming cost V 5 bases and J 1 base, with 8 bases left between them. The CDR3 is CASSLTRNTEAFF. The CDR3 nucleotides read TGTGCCAGCAGTCTTACTAGGAACACTGAAGCTTTCTTT.

This chain joins TRBV30 and TRBJ1-3; D gene unclear. Germline assignment: CDR1 GTSNPN and CDR2 SVGIG (reference sequence). V shed 0 bases and J shed 2 bases, with 2 bases lying between them. The CDR3 consists of 12 residues. The CDR3 sequence is CAWSVTGNTIYF. The CDR3 DNA reads as TGTGCCTGGAGTGTAACTGGAAACACCATATATTTT. Complete variable domain (other parts from reference TRBV30 and TRBJ1-3): SQTIHQWPATLVQPVGSPLSLECTVEGTSNPNLYWYRQAAGRGLQLLFYSVGIGQISSEVPQNLSASRPQDRQFILSSKKLLLSDSGFYLCAWSVTGNTIYFGEGSWLTVV.

This clone was seen more than once but under ten times. The V gene is TRBV24-1, the J gene TRBJ1-1, with D uncertain. Germline CDR1 and CDR2: KGHDR and SFDVKD. This CDR3 region has 13 residues. V lost 1 base, J lost 11 bases, and 13 bases lay in between. CDR3 loop: CATSDFLGEGAFF. For the CDR3, the DNA is TGTGCCACCAGTGATTTTCTCGGGGAGGGCGCTTTCTTT.

The gene calls are TRBV5-6 and TRBJ2-7, with 7 bases that match TRBD2. CDR3 length: 15 residues. Germline CDR1 reads SGHDT; CDR2 reads YYEEEE. The ends lost 0 bases at V and 4 bases at J; junction bases unmatched: 7. The CDR3 region is CASSLAGGVQYEQYF. CDR3 nucleotide sequence: TGTGCCAGCAGCTTGGCTGGGGGGGTACAGTACGAGCAGTACTTC.

This clone was counted between two and nine times. The chain joins TRBV6-1 to TRBJ2-7; 13 bases fit TRBD2. The germline gives CDR1 MNHNS, CDR2 SASEGT. This CDR3 region has 19 residues. V lost 3 bases, J lost 2 bases, and 13 bases stayed unmatched. CDR3 coding DNA: TGTGCCAGCAGTGATCCTTGGACAGGACTAGCGGGAGTTCCCTACGAGCAGTACTTC. This codes for CASSDPWTGLAGVPYEQYF.

This clone was found a few times. This chain joins TRBV5-4 and TRBJ1-1; possible D gene TRBD1, 6 bases. Trimming removed 5 bases from V and 1 base from J, with 12 bases in between. CDR3 size: 14 residues. From germline, CDR1 is SGHNT and CDR2 YYREEE (reference sequence). The CDR3 reads CASRGGGGNTEAFF. The CDR3 region has the DNA TGTGCCAGCAGAGGGGGGGGAGGGAACACTGAAGCTTTCTTT.

The J gene is TRBJ2-1, the V gene TRBV16; TRBD1 matches at 10 bases. The V and J ends lost 3 bases and 7 bases, in that order; junction bases with no gene match: 9. Germline V gene lookup returns CDR1 KGHSY and CDR2 FQNENV. CDR3 size: 16 residues. This chain's CDR3 is CASSHRRDRGRNEQFF. The CDR3, as DNA: TGTGCCAGCAGCCACCGCCGGGACAGGGGAAGGAATGAGCAGTTCTTC.